The sequence of this T cell receptor beta chain was determined in a study of CD8 T cells in Susac syndrome. CDR3 size: 13 residues. V lost 3 bases and J 7 bases, leaving 13 bases between the germline ends. Germline CDR1 MDHEN, CDR2 SYDVKM. An amount of RNA that ranged from roughly 0.45 to 1 ug was reverse transcribed with random hexamers. One entry per CDR3 protein, called by TCRdb with MiXCR from the immunoSEQ multiplex PCR reads. The data show 240,000 or so distinct CDR3 sequences, with 90% to 97% seen just once and 0.08% to 0.11% held by the top ten. The rearrangement joins TRBV28 to TRBJ2-7; D tentatively fits TRBD1 or TRBD2 (5 bases each). The receptor was derived from a human donor with Susac syndrome. The specimen was CD4+ T cells from PBMCs. CDR3 DNA: TGTGCCAGCAGTTTTCTGGGACCCGCGGAGCAGTACTTC. Translated, it gives CASSFLGPAEQYF.